This entry describes one T cell receptor beta chain. Germline CDR1 MGHRA, CDR2 YSYEKL. V lost 0 bases and J 0 bases, leaving 8 bases between the germline ends. This CDR3 spans 15 amino acids. The data are from a study of technical replicates of blood from a handful of donors. TCRdb keeps only in-frame clones here, not all; method: immunoSEQ multiplex PCR. The sample includes about 100,000 clones, approximately 95% of them seen just once. This chain connects TRBV4-1 to TRBJ1-2, with D hard to call. What was sequenced was T cells isolated from PBMCs. The origin of this receptor is a human donor in good health. The CDR3 reads CASSQEPGTNYGYTF. DNA for the CDR3: TGCGCCAGCAGCCAAGAACCAGGTACTAACTATGGCTACACCTTC.